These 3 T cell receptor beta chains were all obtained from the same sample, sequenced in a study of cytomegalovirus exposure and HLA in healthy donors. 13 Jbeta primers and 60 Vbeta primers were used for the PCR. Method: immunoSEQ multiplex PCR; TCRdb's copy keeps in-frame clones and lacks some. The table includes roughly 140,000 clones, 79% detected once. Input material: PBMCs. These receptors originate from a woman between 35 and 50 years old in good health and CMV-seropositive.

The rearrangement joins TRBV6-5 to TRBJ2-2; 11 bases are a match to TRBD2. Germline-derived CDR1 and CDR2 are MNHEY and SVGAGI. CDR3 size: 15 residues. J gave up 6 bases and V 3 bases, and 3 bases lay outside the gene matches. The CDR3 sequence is CASSYLLAGAGELFF. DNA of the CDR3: TGTGCCAGCAGTTATTTACTAGCGGGGGCCGGGGAGCTGTTTTTT.

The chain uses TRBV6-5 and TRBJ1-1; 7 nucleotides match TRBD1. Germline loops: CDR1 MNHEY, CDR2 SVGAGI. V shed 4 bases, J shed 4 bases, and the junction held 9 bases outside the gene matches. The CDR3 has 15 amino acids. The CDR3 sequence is CASSFPQTGSTEAFF. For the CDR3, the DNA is TGTGCCAGCAGTTTCCCCCAGACAGGGAGCACTGAAGCTTTCTTT.

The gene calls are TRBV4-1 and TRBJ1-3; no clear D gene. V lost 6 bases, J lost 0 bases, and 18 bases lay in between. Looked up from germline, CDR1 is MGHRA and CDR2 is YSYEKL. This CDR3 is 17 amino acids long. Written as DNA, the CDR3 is TGCGCCAGCAGTCCTAGATCGGCGGTGAGCTCTGGAAACACCATATATTTT. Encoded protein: CASSPRSAVSSGNTIYF.